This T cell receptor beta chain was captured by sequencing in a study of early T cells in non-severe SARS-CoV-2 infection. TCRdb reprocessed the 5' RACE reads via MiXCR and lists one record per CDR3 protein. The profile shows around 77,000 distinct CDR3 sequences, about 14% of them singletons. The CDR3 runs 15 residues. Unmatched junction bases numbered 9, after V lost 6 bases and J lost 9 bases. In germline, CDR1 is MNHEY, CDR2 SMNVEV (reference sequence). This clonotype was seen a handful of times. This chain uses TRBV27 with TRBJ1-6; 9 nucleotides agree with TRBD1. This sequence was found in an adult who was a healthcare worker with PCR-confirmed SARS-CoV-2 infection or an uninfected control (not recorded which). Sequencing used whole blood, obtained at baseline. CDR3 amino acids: CASREQGASSSPLHF. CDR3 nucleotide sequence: TGTGCCAGCAGAGAACAGGGGGCTTCGTCTTCACCCCTCCACTTT.